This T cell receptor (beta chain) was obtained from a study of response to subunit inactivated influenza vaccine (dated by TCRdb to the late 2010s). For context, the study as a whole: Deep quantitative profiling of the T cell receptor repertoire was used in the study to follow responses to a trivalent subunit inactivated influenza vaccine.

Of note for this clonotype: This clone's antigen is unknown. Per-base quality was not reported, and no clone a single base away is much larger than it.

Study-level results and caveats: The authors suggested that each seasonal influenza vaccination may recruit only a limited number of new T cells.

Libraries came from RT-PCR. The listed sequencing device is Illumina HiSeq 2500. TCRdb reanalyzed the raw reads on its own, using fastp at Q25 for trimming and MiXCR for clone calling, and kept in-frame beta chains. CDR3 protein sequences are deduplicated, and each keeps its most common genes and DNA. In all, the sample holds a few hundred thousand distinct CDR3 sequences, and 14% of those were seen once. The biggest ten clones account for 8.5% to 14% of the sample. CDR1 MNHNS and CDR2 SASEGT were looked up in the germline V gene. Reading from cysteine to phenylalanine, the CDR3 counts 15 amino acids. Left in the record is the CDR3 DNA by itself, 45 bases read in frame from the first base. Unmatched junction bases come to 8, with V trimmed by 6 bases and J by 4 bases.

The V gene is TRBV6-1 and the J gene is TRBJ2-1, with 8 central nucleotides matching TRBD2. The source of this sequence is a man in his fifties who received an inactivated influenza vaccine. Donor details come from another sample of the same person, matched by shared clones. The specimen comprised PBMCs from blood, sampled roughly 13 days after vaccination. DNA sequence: TGTGCCAGCAGACCCACCGCGGGGGGATACAATGAGCAGTTCTTC. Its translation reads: CASRPTAGGYNEQFF.